This is a list of T cell receptor beta chains from one sample in a study of memory CD8 T cells in hepatitis C reinfection. Sequenced by immunoSEQ multiplex PCR; TCRdb stores in-frame clones only, minus some. The sample contains 6,200 or so clones, 85% to 90% of which appear only once. Sequenced sample: naive CD8+ T cells sorted from blood. The receptors shown here come from a man aged 45-60 years with hepatitis C virus infection. The conserved cysteine and the conserved F or W are not part of the CDR3 here.

J gene,V gene,CDR3 protein
TRBJ2-7,TRBV2,ASSGPSGLTGTEQY
TRBJ2-7,TRBV6-6,ASSLNRDSSYEQY
TRBJ2-5,TRBV7-2,ASSLAGTGERWETQY
TRBJ1-2,TRBV6-4,ASITPAGFGYGYT
TRBJ2-1,TRBV4-2,ASSQKEEGLPYNEQF
TRBJ2-7,TRBV27,ASSLSGGTASYEQY
NA,TRBV7-9,ASAPGGDEQY
TRBJ2-2,TRBV9,ASSVSRGAEPTGELF
TRBJ2-7,TRBV25-1,ASSERLSSGSLYEQY
TRBJ1-4,TRBV28,ASSLNGGLNEKLF
TRBJ2-1,TRBV27,ASSKHSSYNEQF
TRBJ2-3,TRBV7-6,ASSLTSGSTDTQY
TRBJ2-5,TRBV19,ASSIGSGIYETQY
TRBJ1-5,TRBV4-1,ASSQALSTPYMAQH
TRBJ2-7,TRBV30,AWESGQGTEQY
TRBJ2-7,TRBV5-6,ASSWDEQGRPYEQY
TRBJ2-3,TRBV19,ASSVGTSGIADTQY
TRBJ2-3,TRBV19,ASSTGSDTQY
TRBJ2-2,TRBV6-5,ASSYSTSGPTGELF
TRBJ1-6,TRBV19,ASSLTGVSPLH
TRBJ2-3,TRBV7-9,ASSPPRLAGYTDTQY
TRBJ2-7,TRBV5-4,ASSLSGVTYEQY
TRBJ1-1,TRBV6-5,ASSFKPGTEAF
TRBJ2-2,TRBV25-1,ASRSTGTGVPGELF
TRBJ2-6,TRBV7-9,ASSPPWAGFRGNVLT
TRBJ1-1,TRBV28,ASSWGTGSGGTEAF
TRBJ2-3,TRBV4-1,ASSLTAERGGDTQY
TRBJ2-7,TRBV6-5,ASSYNQGGYEQY
TRBJ2-5,TRBV6-6,ASSYSKASGETQY
TRBJ1-2,TRBV29-1,SVQGASNYGYT
TRBJ2-5,TRBV27,ASSFTPRGETQY
TRBJ2-3,TRBV2,ASSEARGLETDTQY
TRBJ2-7,TRBV4-1,ASSQPGLAGYEQY
TRBJ2-7,TRBV7-9,ASSSGGTHSWQY
TRBJ2-1,TRBV5-4,ASSPGDEQF
TRBJ2-1,TRBV2,ASDTTGLNEQF
TRBJ2-7,TRBV7-3,ASSAYAGGSYEQY
TRBJ2-1,TRBV7-6,ASSLGSRNEQF
TRBJ2-7,TRBV27,AAGPGAYEQY
TRBJ2-3,TRBV21-1,ASSKSVVTSGTSGTKGPDTQY
TRBJ2-1,TRBV5-8,ASSLWLAEKNEQF
TRBJ2-2,TRBV9,ASSVEATTNTGELF
TRBJ1-5,TRBV10-2,ASRPHGQDAQPQH
TRBJ2-2,TRBV5-6,ASSLELTGIPGELF
TRBJ2-1,TRBV2,ASSDETGVGGEQF
TRBJ2-7,TRBV5-6,ASSLAPGDSYEQY
TRBJ2-1,TRBV5-4,ASSSSGYNEQF
TRBJ2-7,TRBV5-1,ASGTRGTGEQY
TRBJ1-1,TRBV28,ASSLGDRNTEAF
TRBJ2-7,TRBV28,ASSLLPKDEQY
TRBJ2-1,TRBV19,ASSLGTSGYNEQF
TRBJ1-6,TRBV4-1,ASSQDRGLGSPLH
TRBJ2-1,TRBV7-7,ASSLGVDGPPGNEQF
TRBJ2-3,TRBV7-3,ASSLTGLAGRGTDTQY
TRBJ2-5,TRBV4-1,ASSQDTRLQETQY